This T cell receptor beta chain was observed in a study of T cell responses to AZD1222 COVID-19 vaccine. Overall study findings and caveats: Unmutated variant regions are reportedly the target of nearly half of TCRs that are spike-specific. Females made up more of the donors, who were largely white British, and clonal diversity may have come out too low. When two AZD1222 doses had been given, Spike-specific TCR breadth and depth rose.

From germline, CDR1 is SGHTA and CDR2 FQGNSA. The ends lost 4 bases at V and 1 base at J; junction bases unmatched: 4. The CDR3 is 15 amino acids. As to this clone: The antigen remains undetermined.

TCRdb keeps only in-frame clones here, not all; method: immunoSEQ multiplex PCR. The table records 130,000 or so clones, 84% of them present only once. This chain joins TRBV7-2 and TRBJ1-2; 9 bases agree with TRBD1. The specimen comprised peripheral blood, sampled 28 days after the second AZD1222 dose. The receptor was isolated from an adult who received the AZD1222 COVID-19 vaccine. The CDR3 DNA is TGTGCCAGCAGCTCCGGGACAGGGATTAACTATGGCTACACCTTC. The encoded protein is CASSSGTGINYGYTF.